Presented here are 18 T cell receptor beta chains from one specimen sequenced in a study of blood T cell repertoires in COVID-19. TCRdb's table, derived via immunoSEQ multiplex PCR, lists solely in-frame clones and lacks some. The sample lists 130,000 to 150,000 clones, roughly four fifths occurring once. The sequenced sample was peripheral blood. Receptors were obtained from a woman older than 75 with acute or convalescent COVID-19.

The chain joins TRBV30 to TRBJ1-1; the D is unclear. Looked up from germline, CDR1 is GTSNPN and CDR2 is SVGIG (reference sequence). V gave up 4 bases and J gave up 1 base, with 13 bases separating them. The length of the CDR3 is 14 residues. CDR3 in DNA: TGTGCCTGGAACGGGAACGGAGGGAACACTGAAGCTTTCTTT. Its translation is CAWNGNGGNTEAFF. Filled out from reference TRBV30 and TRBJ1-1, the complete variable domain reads SQTIHQWPATLVQPVGSPLSLECTVEGTSNPNLYWYRQAAGRGLQLLFYSVGIGQISSEVPQNLSASRPQDRQFILSSKKLLLSDSGFYLCAWNGNGGNTEAFFGQGTRLTVV.

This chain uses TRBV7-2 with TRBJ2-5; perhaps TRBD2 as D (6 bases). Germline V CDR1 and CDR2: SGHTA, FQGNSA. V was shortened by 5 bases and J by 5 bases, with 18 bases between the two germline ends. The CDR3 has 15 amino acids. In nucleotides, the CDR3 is TGTGCCAGCAGCCCTCGGAGGGTTGGCGGGGAGACCCAGTACTTC. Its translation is CASSPRRVGGETQYF. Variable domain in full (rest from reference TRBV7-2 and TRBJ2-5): GAGVSQSPSNKVTEKGKDVELRCDPISGHTALYWYRQSLGQGLEFLIYFQGNSAPDKSGLPSDRFSAERTGGSVSTLTIQRTQQEDSAVYLCASSPRRVGGETQYFGPGTRLLVL.

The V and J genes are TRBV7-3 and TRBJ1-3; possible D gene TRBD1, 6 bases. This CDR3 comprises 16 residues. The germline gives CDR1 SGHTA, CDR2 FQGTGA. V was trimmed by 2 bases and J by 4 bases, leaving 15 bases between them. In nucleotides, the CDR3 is TGTGCCAGCAGCTTACTCCCTGGACAGTCGGGAAACACCATATATTTT. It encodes CASSLLPGQSGNTIYF.

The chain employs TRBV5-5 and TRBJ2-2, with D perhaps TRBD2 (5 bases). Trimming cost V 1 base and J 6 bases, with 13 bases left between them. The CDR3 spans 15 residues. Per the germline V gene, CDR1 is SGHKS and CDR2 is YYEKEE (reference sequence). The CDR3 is CASSLLVSGSGELFF. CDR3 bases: TGTGCCAGCAGCTTGTTGGTATCGGGATCCGGGGAGCTGTTTTTT.

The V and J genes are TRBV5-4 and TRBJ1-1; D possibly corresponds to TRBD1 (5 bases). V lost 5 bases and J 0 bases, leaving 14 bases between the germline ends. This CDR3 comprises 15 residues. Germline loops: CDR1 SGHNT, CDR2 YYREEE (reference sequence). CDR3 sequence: CASSSPGQLNTEAFF. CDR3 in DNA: TGTGCCAGCAGTTCACCCGGACAACTGAACACTGAAGCTTTCTTT.

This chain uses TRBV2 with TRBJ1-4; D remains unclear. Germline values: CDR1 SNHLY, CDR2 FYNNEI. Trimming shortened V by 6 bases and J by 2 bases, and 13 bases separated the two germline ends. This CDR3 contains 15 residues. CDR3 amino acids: CASSKSGGTNEKLFF. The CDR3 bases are TGTGCCAGCAGCAAGTCTGGAGGGACTAATGAAAAACTGTTTTTT.

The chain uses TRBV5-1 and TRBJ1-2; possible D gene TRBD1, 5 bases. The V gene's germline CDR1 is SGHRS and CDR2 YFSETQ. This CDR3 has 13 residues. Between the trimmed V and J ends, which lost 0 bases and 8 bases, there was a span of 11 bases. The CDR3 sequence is CASSLDGQVGYTF. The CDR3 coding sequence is TGCGCCAGCAGCTTGGACGGACAAGTCGGCTACACCTTC. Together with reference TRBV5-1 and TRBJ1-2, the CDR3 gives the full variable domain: KAGVTQTPRYLIKTRGQQVTLSCSPISGHRSVSWYQQTPGQGLQFLFEYFSETQRNKGNFPGRFSGRQFSNSRSEMNVSTLELGDSALYLCASSLDGQVGYTFGSGTRLTVV.

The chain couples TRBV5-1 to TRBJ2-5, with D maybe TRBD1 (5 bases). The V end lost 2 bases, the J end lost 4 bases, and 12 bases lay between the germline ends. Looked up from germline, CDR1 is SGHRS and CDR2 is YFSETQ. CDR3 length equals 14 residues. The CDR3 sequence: CASSFQGGVETQYF. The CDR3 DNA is TGCGCCAGCAGCTTCCAGGGTGGTGTAGAGACCCAGTACTTC.

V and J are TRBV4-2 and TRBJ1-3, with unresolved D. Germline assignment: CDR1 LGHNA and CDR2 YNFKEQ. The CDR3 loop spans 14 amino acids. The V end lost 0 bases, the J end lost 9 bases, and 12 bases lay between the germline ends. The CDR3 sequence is CASSQDWEDSTIYF. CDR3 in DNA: TGTGCCAGCAGCCAAGATTGGGAGGATAGCACCATATATTTT.

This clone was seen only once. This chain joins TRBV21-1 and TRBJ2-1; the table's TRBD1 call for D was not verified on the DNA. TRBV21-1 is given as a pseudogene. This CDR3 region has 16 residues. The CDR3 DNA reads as TGTGCCAGCAGCAAACAGCGGACAGGGAGGGCCGATGAGCAGTTCTTC. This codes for CASSKQRTGRADEQFF.

CDR3 nucleotide sequence: TGTGCCAGCAGTCCCCGACAGGGTGAGGGCTACACCTTC. This encodes CASSPRQGEGYTF. This chain uses TRBV28 with TRBJ1-2; 7 bases agree with TRBD1. CDR1 is MDHEN and CDR2 is SYDVKM in the germline V gene. This CDR3 is 13 amino acids long. The V and J ends lost 5 bases and 8 bases, in that order; junction bases with no gene match: 8.

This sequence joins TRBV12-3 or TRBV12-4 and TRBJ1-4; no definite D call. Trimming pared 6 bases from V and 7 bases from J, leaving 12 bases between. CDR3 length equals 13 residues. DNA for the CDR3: TGTGCCAGCAGCCGAGACGGGGTTGAAAAACTGTTTTTT. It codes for CASSRDGVEKLFF.

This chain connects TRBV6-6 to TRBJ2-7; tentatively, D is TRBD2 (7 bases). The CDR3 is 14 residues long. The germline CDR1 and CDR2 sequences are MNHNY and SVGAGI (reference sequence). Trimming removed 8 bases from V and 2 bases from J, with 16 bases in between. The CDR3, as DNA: TGTGCCAGCCACCGTGGGGGGGCAACCTACGAGCAGTACTTC. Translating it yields CASHRGGATYEQYF.

CDR3 protein: CASSALAGAGTGELFF. The CDR3 DNA is TGTGCCAGCAGCGCACTAGCGGGGGCGGGGACCGGGGAGCTGTTTTTT. This chain connects TRBV7-2 to TRBJ2-2, with 11 nucleotides matching TRBD2. CDR3 length: 16 residues. V was clipped by 5 bases and J by 5 bases; unmatched bases: 7. Germline-derived CDR1 and CDR2 are SGHTA and FQGNSA.

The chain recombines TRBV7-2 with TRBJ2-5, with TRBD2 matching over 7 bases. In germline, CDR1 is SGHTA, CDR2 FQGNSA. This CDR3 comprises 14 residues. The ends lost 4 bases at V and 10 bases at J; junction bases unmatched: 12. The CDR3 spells CASSWQGEGSSQYF. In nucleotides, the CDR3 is TGTGCCAGCAGCTGGCAAGGGGAGGGGTCTAGCCAGTACTTC. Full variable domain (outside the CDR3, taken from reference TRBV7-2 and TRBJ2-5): GAGVSQSPSNKVTEKGKDVELRCDPISGHTALYWYRQSLGQGLEFLIYFQGNSAPDKSGLPSDRFSAERTGGSVSTLTIQRTQQEDSAVYLCASSWQGEGSSQYFGPGTRLLVL.

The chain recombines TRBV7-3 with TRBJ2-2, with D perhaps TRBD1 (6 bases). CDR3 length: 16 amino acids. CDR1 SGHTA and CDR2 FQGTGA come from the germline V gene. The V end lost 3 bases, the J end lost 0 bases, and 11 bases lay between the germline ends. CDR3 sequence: CASSFFGGANTGELFF. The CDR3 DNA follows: TGTGCCAGCAGCTTTTTTGGGGGCGCGAACACCGGGGAGCTGTTTTTT.

The CDR3 here is CASSLRDRDQPQHF. Here the CDR3 DNA reads TGTGCCAGCAGCTTAAGGGACAGGGATCAGCCCCAGCATTTT. The rearrangement uses TRBV7-6 and TRBJ1-5, with TRBD1 matching over 9 bases. V trimming: 2 bases; J trimming: 5 bases; junction bases outside the gene matches: 1. CDR3 length equals 14 residues. Germline CDR1 SGHVS, CDR2 FNYEAQ. The entire variable domain, with the rest obtained from reference TRBV7-6 and TRBJ1-5, is as follows: GAGVSQSPRYKVTKRGQDVALRCDPISGHVSLYWYRQALGQGPEFLTYFNYEAQQDKSGLPNDRFSAERPEGSISTLTIQRTEQRDSAMYRCASSLRDRDQPQHFGDGTRLSIL.

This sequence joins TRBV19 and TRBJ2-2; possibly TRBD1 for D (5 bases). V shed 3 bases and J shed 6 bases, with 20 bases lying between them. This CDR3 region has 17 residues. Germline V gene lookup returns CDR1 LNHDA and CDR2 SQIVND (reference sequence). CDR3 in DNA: TGTGCCAGTAGTATCGCAGGGATCACCGTTGTTCCCGGGGAGCTGTTTTTT. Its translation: CASSIAGITVVPGELFF.